The 9 T cell receptor beta chains in this list originate from one sample, sequenced in a study of lymphopenia after photon versus proton radiotherapy. Clones were sequenced by immunoSEQ multiplex PCR, and TCRdb holds only the in-frame ones, with some missing. The table shows 150,000 to 200,000 clones, with roughly nine tenths occurring only once. The sequenced sample was peripheral blood, obtained from a patient treated with photon-based radiotherapy. The receptors originated from a man aged 45 to 65 with gastric cancer.

This rearrangement joins TRBV4-1 to TRBJ1-4, with TRBD1 matching over 8 bases. The CDR3 spans 18 residues. CDR1 and CDR2 (germline): MGHRA, YSYEKL. Trimming at V came to 3 bases and at J to 0 bases, leaving 9 bases not matched to a gene. The CDR3 region is CASSQGNRGSPTNEKLFF. DNA for the CDR3: TGCGCCAGCAGCCAGGGGAACAGGGGGTCTCCAACTAATGAAAAACTGTTTTTT.

The sample holds many counts of this clone. One end of the junction is discordant with germline, which a read error may explain. The CDR3 protein is CASSYGGLHSDEQYF. The DNA of the CDR3 is TGTGCCAGCAGTTACGGGGGATTACACTCCGACGAGCAGTACTTC. The chain uses TRBV6-5 and TRBJ2-7, with D perhaps matching TRBD1 or TRBD2 (5 bases each). The CDR3 loop spans 15 amino acids. Germline V CDR1 and CDR2: MNHEY, SVGAGI.

This clone was detected a few times. J is TRBJ2-7 and V is TRBV29-1, with TRBD2 matching 7 bases. Losses at the gene ends were 2 bases for V and 4 bases for J; bases not matched to a gene: 8. The CDR3 is 14 amino acids. From germline, CDR1 is SQVTM and CDR2 ANQGSEA. The CDR3 region has the DNA TGCAGCGTTGAAATAGCGGGTAAGAAGTACGAGCAGTACTTC. Its protein product is CSVEIAGKKYEQYF.

This chain connects TRBV11-2 to TRBJ2-6, with 7 nucleotides matching TRBD2. The CDR3 extends over 16 amino acids. The junction had 4 bases not matched to a gene; V was cut back by 4 bases and J by 1 base. Germline lookup yields CDR1 SGHAT and CDR2 FQNNGV. DNA of the CDR3: TGTGCCAGCAGCTCCTTCGGGGGGTCTGGGGCCAACGTCCTGACTTTC. As protein: CASSSFGGSGANVLTF. The full variable domain, its missing parts supplied by reference TRBV11-2 and TRBJ2-6, is EAGVAQSPRYKIIEKRQSVAFWCNPISGHATLYWYQQILGQGPKLLIQFQNNGVVDDSQLPKDRFSAERLKGVDSTLKIQPAKLEDSAVYLCASSSFGGSGANVLTFGAGSRLTVL.

This chain uses TRBV29-1 with TRBJ1-1; TRBD1 agrees at 7 bases. The germline gives CDR1 SQVTM, CDR2 ANQGSEA. The CDR3 is 14 residues long. The junction had 7 bases not matched to a gene; V was cut back by 6 bases and J by 0 bases. The CDR3 bases are TGCAGCGTACAGGTGGGACAGTTGAACACTGAAGCTTTCTTT. This gives the protein CSVQVGQLNTEAFF. Complete variable domain (other parts from reference TRBV29-1 and TRBJ1-1): SAVISQKPSRDICQRGTSLTIQCQVDSQVTMMFWYRQQPGQSLTLIATANQGSEATYESGFVIDKFPISRPNLTFSTLTVSNMSPEDSSIYLCSVQVGQLNTEAFFGQGTRLTVV.

The rearrangement links TRBV27 to TRBJ2-7; D is uncertain. The germline CDR1 and CDR2 sequences are MNHEY and SMNVEV (reference sequence). V was trimmed by 2 bases and J by 3 bases, leaving 11 bases between them. The CDR3 extends over 14 amino acids. In DNA, the CDR3 is TGTGCCAGCAGTTTAGCCGGGCCCGGCTACGAGCAGTACTTC. This translates into CASSLAGPGYEQYF.

V is TRBV4-2 and J is TRBJ2-1; 12 positions agree with TRBD2. Germline assignment: CDR1 LGHNA and CDR2 YNFKEQ. This CDR3 contains 18 residues. V shed 2 bases, J shed 3 bases, and the junction held 8 bases outside the gene matches. Here the CDR3 reads CASSQPSTSGSDYNEQFF. The CDR3 DNA reads TGTGCCAGCAGCCAACCCTCGACTAGCGGGAGCGACTACAATGAGCAGTTCTTC.

The genes are TRBV28 and TRBJ1-2; D is perhaps TRBD1 (6 bases). V dropped 6 bases and J dropped 6 bases, with 17 bases sitting between them. The CDR3 length is 14 residues. The germline CDR1 and CDR2 sequences are MDHEN and SYDVKM. The CDR3 DNA sequence: TGTGCCAGCAGGGAATTGGACAGTTCTGATGGCTACACCTTC. This gives the protein CASRELDSSDGYTF.

The chain employs TRBV7-9 and TRBJ1-5; D gene unclear. The CDR3 contains 13 residues. Trimming stripped 5 bases from V and 5 bases from J, with 10 bases between. The germline CDR1 and CDR2 sequences are SEHNR and FQNEAQ (reference sequence). The CDR3 loop reads CASSPFPDQPQHF. In DNA form, the CDR3 reads TGTGCCAGCAGCCCCTTTCCGGATCAGCCCCAGCATTTT.